The 23 T cell receptor beta chains listed next were all sequenced from one sample in a study of T cell clonality in common variable immunodeficiency. Some clones are missing from TCRdb's copy, which holds only in-frame ones; the method was immunoSEQ multiplex PCR. The sample contains approximately 18,000 clones, none occurring once; about 6.8% lies in the top ten. These receptors are not linked to any known antigen. General observations from the study: Reportedly, TCR beta sequences from common variable immunodeficiency showed fewer deletions and N-nucleotide insertions.

Sequencing input: peripheral blood mononuclear cells. Receptors originate from a human donor with common variable immunodeficiency.

This clone was counted at least ten times. The read terminates 3 residues before the CDR3 end, so the remaining end is supplied by the germline J gene. J is TRBJ2-3 and V is TRBV13; D is uncertain. Germline CDR1 is PRHDT and CDR2 is FYEKMQ (reference sequence). The CDR3 runs 13 residues. Trimming took off 0 bases at V and 4 bases at J, with 5 bases between the two ends. The sequenced CDR3 bases are TGTGCCAGCAGCTTAGGACGGGCAGATACG. Translating gives CASSLGRADT. The full-length CDR3 reads as CASSLGRADTQYF.

To note about this clone: The read is 3 residues too short to cover the CDR3 end, so that end is filled in from the germline J gene. The V call is TRBV6-2 or TRBV6-3, the J call TRBJ2-1, with TRBD1 matching 8 bases. This CDR3 comprises 15 residues. Germline CDR1 and CDR2: MNHEY and SVGEGT. V was clipped by 2 bases and J by 3 bases; unmatched bases: 3. The sequenced CDR3 bases are TGTGCCAGCAGTTACCCAGGACAGGGCTACAATGAG. Protein: CASSYPGQGYNE. The whole CDR3 is CASSYPGQGYNEQFF.

This clone was found a few times. The read terminates 3 residues before the CDR3 end, so the remaining end is supplied by the germline J gene. The V call is TRBV7-3, the J call TRBJ2-7, with TRBD2 matching 12 bases. The V and J ends lost 3 bases and 3 bases, in that order; junction bases with no gene match: 3. In germline, CDR1 is SGHTA, CDR2 FQGTGA. This CDR3 has 15 residues. CDR3 bases read: TGTGCCAGCAGCTTCGGACTAGCGGGGATCTACGAG. Its protein is CASSFGLAGIYE. The full CDR3 sequence reads CASSFGLAGIYEQYF.

This clone was recorded many times. From the germline J gene comes the end of the CDR3, since the read stops 3 residues before it. The chain carries TRBV2 and TRBJ1-1, with D possibly TRBD1 on 6 matching bases. With 6 bases removed from V and 1 base from J, the gap between germline ends came to 9 bases. CDR1 and CDR2 from the germline V gene are SNHLY and FYNNEI. The CDR3 totals 13 residues. The CDR3 region is CASRGAGNTEAFF. Incomplete CDR3 DNA: TGTGCCAGCAGGGGGGCAGGGAACACTGAA.

This clone was picked up many times. With the read ending 3 residues before the CDR3 end, the germline J gene is used to fill in that end. The chain joins TRBV10-3 to TRBJ1-3; maybe TRBD1 (5 bases). With 2 bases removed from V and 0 bases from J, the gap between germline ends came to 11 bases. Germline CDR1 reads ENHRY; CDR2 reads SYGVKD. The CDR3 extends over 16 amino acids. CDR3 sequence reads: CAISEGREFSGNTIYF. Incomplete CDR3 DNA: TGTGCCATCAGTGAGGGCAGGGAGTTCTCTGGAAACACC.

The table lists this clone with a few counts. The read ends 3 residues shy of where the CDR3 ends; the end is completed using the germline J gene. The chain uses TRBV5-1 and TRBJ2-7; perhaps TRBD1 as D (6 bases). The ends were cut back, 3 bases at V and 0 bases at J, with 13 bases in the middle. CDR3 length: 15 residues. Germline V gene sequence: CDR1 SGHRS, CDR2 YFSETQ. CDR3: CASSWLDSHSYEQYF. The DNA read from the CDR3 is TGCGCCAGCAGCTGGTTGGACAGTCACTCCTACGAG.

This clone was observed many times. CDR3 residues: CASSLVEDTEAFF. The CDR3 bases that were read are TGTGCCAGCAGCTTAGTAGAAGACACTGAA. The rearrangement links TRBV7-2 to TRBJ1-1; D gene uncertain. The CDR3 end lies 3 residues beyond the end of the read and is filled in from the germline J gene. Germline V gene data show CDR1 as SGHTA and CDR2 as FQGNSA. This CDR3 is 13 amino acids long. V was pared by 1 base and J by 3 bases, with 6 bases between.

In its sample, this clone was seen a few times. CDR3 amino acids: CSARDPGLAGGNNEQFF. The part of the CDR3 DNA that was read is TGCAGTGCTAGAGATCCCGGCCTAGCGGGAGGAAATAATGAG. The genes are TRBV20-1 and TRBJ2-1; 11 bases fit TRBD2. The CDR3 is cut off 3 residues early in the read; its end comes from the germline J gene. The CDR3 spans 17 residues. Germline trimming cut 0 bases from V and 7 bases from J; bases unmatched to any gene: 11. CDR1 DFQATT and CDR2 SNEGSKA come from the germline V gene (reference sequence).

With regard to this clone: The read ends 3 residues early relative to the CDR3; the germline J gene fills the gap. The chain carries TRBV7-6 and TRBJ2-2, with D possibly being TRBD1 (5 bases). V lost 0 bases, J lost 4 bases, and 15 bases lay in between. This CDR3 comprises 17 residues. Germline V gene sequence: CDR1 SGHVS, CDR2 FNYEAQ. The DNA read from the CDR3 is TGTGCCAGCAGCTTAGCGCGCCTCGACAGATTCACCGGGGAG. The encoded protein is CASSLARLDRFTGE. The complete CDR3 reads CASSLARLDRFTGELFF.

This clone has ten or more counts. The read ends 3 residues before the CDR3 terminus; that terminus is restored from the germline J gene. The chain uses TRBV14 and TRBJ2-7, with D tentatively TRBD2 (6 bases). V lost 1 base to trimming and J lost 0 bases, with 10 bases between them. Germline lookup yields CDR1 SGHDN and CDR2 FVKESK. The CDR3 is 15 amino acids. The CDR3 DNA, read in part, is TGTGCCAGCAGCCAAGTCGGGGGAGGCTCCTACGAG. Its protein product is CASSQVGGGSYE. Given in full, the CDR3 is CASSQVGGGSYEQYF.

Regarding this clone: Germline and junction disagree at one end, which may indicate a read error. From the germline J gene comes the end of the CDR3, since the read stops 3 residues before it. The rearrangement uses TRBV7-3 and TRBJ2-1; 11 bases are a match to TRBD2. This CDR3 spans 22 amino acids. CDR1 is SGHTA and CDR2 is FQGTGA in the germline V gene. The CDR3 loop is CASSLTGTSGIDVDLIINEQFF. Incomplete CDR3 DNA: TGTGCCAGCAGCCTAACCGGGACTAGCGGCATCGACGTTGACCTAATTATCAATGAG.

This clone was counted a few times. The CDR3 is cut off 3 residues early in the read; its end comes from the germline J gene. The rearrangement joins TRBV7-9 to TRBJ1-2; no reliable D call. The germline V gene encodes CDR1 SEHNR and CDR2 FQNEAQ (reference sequence). The germline V and J ends were trimmed by 0 bases and 5 bases, with 7 bases remaining between them. The CDR3 covers 13 residues. The CDR3 region is CASSLAQRYGYTF. CDR3 DNA (partial): TGTGCCAGCAGCTTAGCACAGCGGTATGGC.

This clone was found a few times. The missing CDR3 end, 3 residues past where the read stops, is filled in from the germline J gene. The genes are TRBV19 and TRBJ1-1; 7 bases are a match to TRBD1. The germline V gene encodes CDR1 LNHDA and CDR2 SQIVND (reference sequence). Unmatched junction bases numbered 4, after V lost 9 bases and J lost 0 bases. The CDR3 consists of 13 residues. The CDR3 sequence: CASRGQLNTEAFF. The part of the CDR3 DNA that was read is TGTGCCAGCCGGGGACAGCTGAACACTGAA.

This clone was seen only a few times. The read gets to within 3 residues of the CDR3 end, and the germline J gene fills in the rest. V is TRBV11-3 and J is TRBJ1-2, with D possibly TRBD1 on 6 matching bases. CDR1 and CDR2 from the germline V gene are SGHNT and YENEEA. This CDR3 is 14 amino acids long. Partial CDR3 DNA: TGTGCCAGCAGCTCCATCCGGGACATCCTAGGC. This sequence encodes CASSSIRDILG. In full, the CDR3 reads CASSSIRDILGYTF.

A few counts support this clone. The CDR3 end is not reached by the read, which stops 3 residues before it; the germline J gene fills it in. V gene TRBV2 combines with J gene TRBJ2-2; 8 nucleotides match TRBD2. Germline V CDR1 and CDR2: SNHLY, FYNNEI. This CDR3 contains 16 residues. J gave up 0 bases and V 4 bases, and 4 bases lay outside the gene matches. CDR3 sequence reads: CASSGAGGANTGELFF. The CDR3 bases that were read are TGTGCCAGCAGTGGTGCGGGAGGTGCGAACACCGGGGAG.

Remarks on this clone: The read comes to an end 3 residues before the CDR3 does, leaving the germline J gene to fill in the end. This chain uses TRBV7-3 with TRBJ2-5; a possible D gene is TRBD2 (5 bases). Trimming cost V 4 bases and J 5 bases, with 11 bases left between them. The CDR3 contains 13 residues. The V gene's germline CDR1 is SGHTA and CDR2 FQGTGA. The sequenced CDR3 bases are TGTGCCAGCAGCTCCTCTAGCAGCGAGACC. Residues: CASSSSSSET. The entire CDR3 sequence reads CASSSSSSETQYF.

This clone was found many times. At one end the junction does not follow the germline gene, possibly because of a read error. The CDR3 goes on 3 residues after the read ends, and that part is filled in from the germline J gene. The chain has TRBV4-2 and TRBJ1-2, with 11 bases aligning to TRBD1. This CDR3 is built from 16 residues. CDR1 and CDR2 from the germline V gene are LGHNA and YNFKEQ. CDR3 loop: CASSQDGGTGGYGYTF. The sequenced CDR3 bases are TGCGCCAGCAGCCAAGACGGTGGGACAGGGGGTTATGGC.

Remarks on this clone: The observed sequence ends 3 residues before the CDR3 terminus, with the missing tail filled in from the germline J gene. The genes are TRBV20-1 and TRBJ2-5; 7 bases map to TRBD1. Trimming removed 5 bases from V and 0 bases from J; junction bases left unmatched: 6. The CDR3 sequence is 14 residues long. Germline V gene lookup returns CDR1 DFQATT and CDR2 SNEGSKA (reference sequence). The chain's CDR3 is CSALADRDQETQYF. CDR3 DNA (partial): TGCAGTGCTTTGGCCGACAGGGACCAAGAGACC.

As to this clone: The read gets to within 3 residues of the CDR3 end, and the germline J gene fills in the rest. The rearrangement uses TRBV30 and TRBJ1-3; D possibly corresponds to TRBD1 (5 bases). The V end was cut by 3 bases, the J end by 0 bases, with 12 bases between. The CDR3 has 15 amino acids. CDR1 GTSNPN and CDR2 SVGIG come from the germline V gene (reference sequence). This CDR3 reads CAWRGRGSSGNTIYF. CDR3 bases read: TGTGCCTGGAGGGGACGGGGGAGCTCTGGAAACACC.

In its sample, this clone was seen many times. The read ends 3 residues shy of where the CDR3 ends; the end is completed using the germline J gene. The rearrangement joins TRBV5-1 to TRBJ1-1; TRBD1 matches at 7 bases. V shed 5 bases, J shed 3 bases, and the junction held 7 bases outside the gene matches. Per the germline V gene, CDR1 is SGHRS and CDR2 is YFSETQ. CDR3 length: 14 amino acids. CDR3: CASRPARGDTEAFF. The DNA read from the CDR3 is TGCGCCAGCAGGCCGGCCAGGGGGGACACTGAA.

Comment on this clone: The CDR3 extends 3 residues past the end of the read, so its final part is completed from the germline J gene. This chain connects TRBV7-2 to TRBJ1-5; tentative D call: TRBD1 (5 bases). This CDR3 comprises 13 residues. The V end lost 4 bases, the J end lost 7 bases, and 11 bases lay between the germline ends. In germline, CDR1 is SGHTA, CDR2 FQGNSA. The CDR3 loop reads CASSYRGQQPQHF. The sequenced part of the CDR3 DNA is TGTGCCAGCAGCTATAGAGGACAACAGCCC.

This clone is termed medium-sized. The CDR3 goes on 3 residues after the read ends, and that part is filled in from the germline J gene. The V and J genes are TRBV4-1 and TRBJ1-1, with 8 bases identical to TRBD1. The junction had 8 bases not matched to a gene; V was cut back by 5 bases and J by 6 bases. The germline V gene has CDR1 MGHRA and CDR2 YSYEKL. The CDR3 spans 14 residues. Partial CDR3 DNA: TGCGCCAGCAGCAGAACAGGGGGTCCTCCTGAA. This codes for CASSRTGGPPE. The full CDR3 protein is CASSRTGGPPEAFF.

This clone was counted at least ten times. Read data end 3 residues before the CDR3 end; the end is taken from the germline J gene. V usage is TRBV14 and J usage is TRBJ1-2; D might be TRBD1 (5 bases). V dropped 4 bases and J dropped 4 bases, with 16 bases sitting between them. CDR1 is SGHDN and CDR2 is FVKESK in the germline V gene. The CDR3 runs to 15 residues. Incomplete CDR3 DNA: TGTGCCAGCAGCCCTCTCACCCAGGGAATCTATGGC. This encodes CASSPLTQGIYG. The CDR3 in its entirety is CASSPLTQGIYGYTF.